This T cell receptor (beta chain) was retrieved from a study of T cell repertoires in cytomegalovirus infection. Overall study context: Public TCR beta signature analysis indicated the presence of both CMV infection and matching HLA type. Regarding the study as a whole: Across the ex vivo response, the dominant clonotypes were HLA-C-restricted CMV-specific TCR beta clonotypes. Identification of carriers of CMV plus the relevant HLA was achieved through cumulative public TCR beta family frequency.

This clonotype was observed a few times. Its specificity is not known. MiXCR was run by TCRdb on the reads, yielding one entry per CDR3 protein. The table lists about 230,000 distinct CDR3 sequences, roughly 22% of them singletons. The germline gives CDR1 MGHRA, CDR2 YSYEKL. The CDR3 covers 13 residues. V was clipped by 1 base and J by 7 bases, with 8 bases between them. The source of this sequence is a human donor in good health (CMV status not recorded). Some clones in this sample may be carry-over from other donors' samples. The chain recombines TRBV4-1 with TRBJ2-1; D gene uncertain. Specimen: CD8+ T cells from PBMCs. The CDR3 sequence is CASSQVVGNEQFF. In DNA, the CDR3 is TGCGCCAGCAGCCAAGTTGTAGGGAATGAGCAGTTCTTC.